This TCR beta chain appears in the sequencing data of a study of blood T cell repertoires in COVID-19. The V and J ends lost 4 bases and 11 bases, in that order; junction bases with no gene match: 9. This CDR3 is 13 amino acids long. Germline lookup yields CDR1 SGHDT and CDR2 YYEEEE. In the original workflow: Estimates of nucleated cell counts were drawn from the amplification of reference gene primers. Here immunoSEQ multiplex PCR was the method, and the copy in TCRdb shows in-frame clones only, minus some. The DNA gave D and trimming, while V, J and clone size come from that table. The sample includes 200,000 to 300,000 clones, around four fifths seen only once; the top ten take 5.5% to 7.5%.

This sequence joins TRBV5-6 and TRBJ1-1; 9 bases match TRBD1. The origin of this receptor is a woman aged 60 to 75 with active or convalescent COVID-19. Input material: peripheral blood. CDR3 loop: CASSLQGASEAFF. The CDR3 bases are TGTGCCAGCAGCCTACAGGGGGCGAGCGAGGCTTTCTTT.